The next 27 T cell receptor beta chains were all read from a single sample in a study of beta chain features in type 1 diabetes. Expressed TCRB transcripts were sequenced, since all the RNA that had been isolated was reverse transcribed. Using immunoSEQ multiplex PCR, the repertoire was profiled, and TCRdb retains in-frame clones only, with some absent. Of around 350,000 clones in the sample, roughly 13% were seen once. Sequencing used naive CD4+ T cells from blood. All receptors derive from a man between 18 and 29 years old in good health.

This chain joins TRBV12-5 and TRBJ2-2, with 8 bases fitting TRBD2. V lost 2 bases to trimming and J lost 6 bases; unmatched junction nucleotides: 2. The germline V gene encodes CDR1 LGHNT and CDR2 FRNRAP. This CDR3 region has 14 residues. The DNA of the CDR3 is TGTGCTAGTGGTTTGTTCGGGGGGGCCGGGGAGCTGTTTTTT. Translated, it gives CASGLFGGAGELFF. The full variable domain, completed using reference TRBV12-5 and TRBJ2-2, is DARVTQTPRHKVTEMGQEVTMRCQPILGHNTVFWYRQTMMQGLELLAYFRNRAPLDDSGMPKDRFSAEMPDATLATLKIQPSEPRDSAVYFCASGLFGGAGELFFGEGSRLTVL.

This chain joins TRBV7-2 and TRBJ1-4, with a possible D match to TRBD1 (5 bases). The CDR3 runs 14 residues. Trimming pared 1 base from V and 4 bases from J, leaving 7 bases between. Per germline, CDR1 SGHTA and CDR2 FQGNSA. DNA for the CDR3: TGTGCCAGCAGCTTAGACAGGAATAATGAAAAACTGTTTTTT. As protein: CASSLDRNNEKLFF. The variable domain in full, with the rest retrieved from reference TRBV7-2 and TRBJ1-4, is GAGVSQSPSNKVTEKGKDVELRCDPISGHTALYWYRQSLGQGLEFLIYFQGNSAPDKSGLPSDRFSAERTGGSVSTLTIQRTQQEDSAVYLCASSLDRNNEKLFFGSGTQLSVL.

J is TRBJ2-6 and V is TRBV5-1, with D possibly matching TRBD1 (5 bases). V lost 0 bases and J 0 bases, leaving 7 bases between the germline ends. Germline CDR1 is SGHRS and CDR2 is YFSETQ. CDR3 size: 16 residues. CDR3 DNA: TGCGCCAGCAGCTTGGAGGGGTCCTCTGGGGCCAACGTCCTGACTTTC. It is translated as CASSLEGSSGANVLTF. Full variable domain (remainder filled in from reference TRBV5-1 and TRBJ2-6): KAGVTQTPRYLIKTRGQQVTLSCSPISGHRSVSWYQQTPGQGLQFLFEYFSETQRNKGNFPGRFSGRQFSNSRSEMNVSTLELGDSALYLCASSLEGSSGANVLTFGAGSRLTVL.

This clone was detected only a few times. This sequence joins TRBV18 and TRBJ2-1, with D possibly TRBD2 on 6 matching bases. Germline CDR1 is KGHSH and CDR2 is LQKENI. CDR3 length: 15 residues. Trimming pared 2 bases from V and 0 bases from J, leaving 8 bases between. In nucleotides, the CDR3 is TGTGCCAGCTCACCAGGCGGGGCCTCCTACAATGAGCAGTTCTTC. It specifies CASSPGGASYNEQFF.

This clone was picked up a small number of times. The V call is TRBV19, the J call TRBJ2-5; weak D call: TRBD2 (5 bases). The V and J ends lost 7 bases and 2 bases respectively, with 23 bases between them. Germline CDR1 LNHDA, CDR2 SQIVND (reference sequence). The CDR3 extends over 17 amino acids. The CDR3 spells CASTPHGGRLPQETQYF. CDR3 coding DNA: TGTGCCAGTACCCCCCACGGAGGTCGCTTACCGCAAGAGACCCAGTACTTC.

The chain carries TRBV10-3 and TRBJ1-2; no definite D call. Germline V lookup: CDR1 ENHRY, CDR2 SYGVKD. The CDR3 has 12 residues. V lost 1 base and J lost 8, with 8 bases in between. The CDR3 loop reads CAISEFGSGYTF. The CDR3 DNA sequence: TGTGCCATCAGTGAGTTTGGGAGCGGCTACACCTTC.

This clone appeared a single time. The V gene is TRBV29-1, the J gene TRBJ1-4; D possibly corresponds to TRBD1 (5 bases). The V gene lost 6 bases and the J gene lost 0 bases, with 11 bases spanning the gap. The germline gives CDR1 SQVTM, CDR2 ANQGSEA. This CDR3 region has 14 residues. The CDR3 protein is CSVERQPTNEKLFF. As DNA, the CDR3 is TGCAGCGTGGAAAGACAGCCAACTAATGAAAAACTGTTTTTT.

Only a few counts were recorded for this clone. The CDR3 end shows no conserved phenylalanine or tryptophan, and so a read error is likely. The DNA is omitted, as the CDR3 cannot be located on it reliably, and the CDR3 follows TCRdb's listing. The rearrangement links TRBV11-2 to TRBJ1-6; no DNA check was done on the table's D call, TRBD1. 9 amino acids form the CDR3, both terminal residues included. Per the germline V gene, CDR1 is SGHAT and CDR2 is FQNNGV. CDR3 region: CASSLGATI.

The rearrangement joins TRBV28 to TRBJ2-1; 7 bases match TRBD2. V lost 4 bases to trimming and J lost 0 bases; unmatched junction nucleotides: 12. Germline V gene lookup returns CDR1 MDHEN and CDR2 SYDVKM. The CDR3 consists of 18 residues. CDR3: CASSSPGSGSNSYNEQFF. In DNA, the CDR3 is TGTGCCAGCAGTTCTCCGGGTAGCGGGTCCAACTCCTACAATGAGCAGTTCTTC.

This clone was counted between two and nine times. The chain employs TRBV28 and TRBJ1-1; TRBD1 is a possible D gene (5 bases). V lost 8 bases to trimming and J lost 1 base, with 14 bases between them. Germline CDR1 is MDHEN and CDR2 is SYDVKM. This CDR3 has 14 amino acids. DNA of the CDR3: TGTGCCAGCCTTAAAGGCGGGGGGAACACTGAAGCTTTCTTT. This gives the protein CASLKGGGNTEAFF.

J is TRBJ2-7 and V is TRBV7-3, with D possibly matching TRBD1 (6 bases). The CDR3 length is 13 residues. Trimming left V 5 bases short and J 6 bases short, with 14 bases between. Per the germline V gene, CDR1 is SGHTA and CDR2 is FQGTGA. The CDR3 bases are TGTGCCAGCAGCGCTCTACAGGGCGCCGAGCAGTACTTC. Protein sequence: CASSALQGAEQYF.

The CDR3 nucleotides read TGTGCCAGCAGCCCGAGGAGCGGGGGGGCGGGTGAGCAGTTCTTC. Protein sequence: CASSPRSGGAGEQFF. This chain joins TRBV5-4 and TRBJ2-1, with 10 bases matching TRBD2. Trimming at V came to 4 bases and at J to 9 bases, leaving 10 bases not matched to a gene. Germline-derived CDR1 and CDR2 are SGHNT and YYREEE (reference sequence). The CDR3 has 15 amino acids.

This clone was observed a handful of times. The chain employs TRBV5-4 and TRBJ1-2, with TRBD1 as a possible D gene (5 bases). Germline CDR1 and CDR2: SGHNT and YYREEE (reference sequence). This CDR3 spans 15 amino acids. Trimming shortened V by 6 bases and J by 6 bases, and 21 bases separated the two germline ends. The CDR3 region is CASTPGGGLFDGYTF. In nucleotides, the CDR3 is TGTGCCAGCACCCCGGGGGGGGGTTTGTTCGATGGCTACACCTTC.

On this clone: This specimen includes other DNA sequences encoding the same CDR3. The CDR3 nucleotides are TGTGCCTGGAGTGTTTCAGGGAATCAGCCCCAGCATTTT. This gives the protein CAWSVSGNQPQHF. The chain recombines TRBV30 with TRBJ1-5; TRBD1 might be the D (5 bases). V was cut by 0 bases and J by 4 bases, with 7 bases left in between. The CDR3 runs to 13 residues. Germline CDR1 is GTSNPN and CDR2 is SVGIG (reference sequence). Full variable domain (missing parts from reference TRBV30 and TRBJ1-5): SQTIHQWPATLVQPVGSPLSLECTVEGTSNPNLYWYRQAAGRGLQLLFYSVGIGQISSEVPQNLSASRPQDRQFILSSKKLLLSDSGFYLCAWSVSGNQPQHFGDGTRLSIL.

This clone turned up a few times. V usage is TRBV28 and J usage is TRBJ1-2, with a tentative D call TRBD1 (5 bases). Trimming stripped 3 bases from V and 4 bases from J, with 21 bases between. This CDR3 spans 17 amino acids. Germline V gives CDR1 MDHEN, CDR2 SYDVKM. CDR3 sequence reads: CASSLTTGGVLVYGYTF. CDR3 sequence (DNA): TGTGCCAGCAGTTTGACAACGGGGGGAGTTTTGGTCTATGGCTACACCTTC.

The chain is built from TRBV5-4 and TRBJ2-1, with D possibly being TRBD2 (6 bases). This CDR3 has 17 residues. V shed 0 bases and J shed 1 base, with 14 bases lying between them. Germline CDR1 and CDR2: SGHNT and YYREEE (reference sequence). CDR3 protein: CASSLGHRDWSYNEQFF. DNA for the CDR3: TGTGCCAGCAGCTTGGGTCACCGGGACTGGTCCTACAATGAGCAGTTCTTC.

CDR3 region: CASSSGQGKNQPQHF. The DNA of the CDR3 is TGTGCCAGCAGTTCGGGACAGGGAAAGAATCAGCCCCAGCATTTT. The rearrangement joins TRBV28 to TRBJ1-5; 9 bases fit TRBD1. CDR3 length equals 15 residues. Unmatched junction bases numbered 5, after V lost 4 bases and J lost 4 bases. Germline V gene data show CDR1 as MDHEN and CDR2 as SYDVKM. The complete variable domain, with remaining parts taken from reference TRBV28 and TRBJ1-5, reads DVKVTQSSRYLVKRTGEKVFLECVQDMDHENMFWYRQDPGLGLRLIYFSYDVKMKEKGDIPEGYSVSREKKERFSLILESASTNQTSMYLCASSSGQGKNQPQHFGDGTRLSIL.

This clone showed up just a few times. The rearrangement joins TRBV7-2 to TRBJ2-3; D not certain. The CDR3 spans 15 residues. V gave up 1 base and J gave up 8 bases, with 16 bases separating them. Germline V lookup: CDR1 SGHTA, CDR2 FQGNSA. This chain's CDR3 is CASSLVYVPVVTQYF. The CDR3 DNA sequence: TGTGCCAGCAGCTTAGTTTATGTCCCCGTCGTTACGCAGTATTTT.

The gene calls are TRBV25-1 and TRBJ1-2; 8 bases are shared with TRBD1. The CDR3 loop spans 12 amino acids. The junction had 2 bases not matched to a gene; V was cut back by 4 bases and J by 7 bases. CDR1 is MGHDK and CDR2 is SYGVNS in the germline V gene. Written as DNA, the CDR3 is TGTGCCAGCAGTGGACAGGGGTTTGGCTACACCTTC. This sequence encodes CASSGQGFGYTF.

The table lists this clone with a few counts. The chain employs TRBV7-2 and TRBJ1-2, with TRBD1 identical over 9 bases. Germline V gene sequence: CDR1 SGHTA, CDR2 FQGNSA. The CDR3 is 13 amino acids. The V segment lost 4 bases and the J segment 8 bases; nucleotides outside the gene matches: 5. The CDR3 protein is CASSSGTGRGYTF. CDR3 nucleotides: TGTGCCAGCAGCTCCGGGACAGGGCGGGGCTACACCTTC.

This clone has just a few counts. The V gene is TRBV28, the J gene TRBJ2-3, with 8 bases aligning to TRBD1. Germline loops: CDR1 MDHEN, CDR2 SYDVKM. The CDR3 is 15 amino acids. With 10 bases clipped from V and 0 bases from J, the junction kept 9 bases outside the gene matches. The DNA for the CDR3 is TGTGCCACCTCCCCAGGGGGCCCCAGCACAGATACGCAGTATTTT. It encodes CATSPGGPSTDTQYF.

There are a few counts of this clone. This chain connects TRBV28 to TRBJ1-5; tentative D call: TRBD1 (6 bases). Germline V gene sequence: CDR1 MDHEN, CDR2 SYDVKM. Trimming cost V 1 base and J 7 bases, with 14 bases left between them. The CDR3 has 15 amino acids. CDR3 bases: TGTGCCAGCAGTTTATTCCCCTGGACAGCACAGCCCCAGCATTTT. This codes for CASSLFPWTAQPQHF.

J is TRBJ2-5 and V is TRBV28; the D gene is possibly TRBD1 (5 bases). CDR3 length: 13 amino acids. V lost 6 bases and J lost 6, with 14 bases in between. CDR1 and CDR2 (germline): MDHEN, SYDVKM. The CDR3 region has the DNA TGTGCCAGCAGCCCCAGGGCCCCAAAGACCCAGTACTTC. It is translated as CASSPRAPKTQYF.

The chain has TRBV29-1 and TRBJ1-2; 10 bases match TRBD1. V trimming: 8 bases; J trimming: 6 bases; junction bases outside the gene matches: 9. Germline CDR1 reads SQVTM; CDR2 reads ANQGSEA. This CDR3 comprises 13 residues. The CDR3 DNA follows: TGCAGCTCAAGGACAGGGGGATCAAATGGCTACACCTTC. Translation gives CSSRTGGSNGYTF.

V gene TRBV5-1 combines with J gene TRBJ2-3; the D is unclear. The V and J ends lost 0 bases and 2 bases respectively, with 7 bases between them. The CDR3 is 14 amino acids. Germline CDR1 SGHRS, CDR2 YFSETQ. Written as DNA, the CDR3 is TGCGCCAGCAGCTTGGCACAGTTCACAGATACGCAGTATTTT. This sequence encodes CASSLAQFTDTQYF.

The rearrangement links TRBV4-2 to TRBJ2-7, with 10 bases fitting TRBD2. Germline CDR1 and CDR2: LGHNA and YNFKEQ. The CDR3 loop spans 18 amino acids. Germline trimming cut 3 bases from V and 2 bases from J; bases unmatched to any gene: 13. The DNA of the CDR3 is TGTGCCAGCAGCCATGTCGAGGGGGGTACTAGCGGGGCCTACGAGCAGTACTTC. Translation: CASSHVEGGTSGAYEQYF.

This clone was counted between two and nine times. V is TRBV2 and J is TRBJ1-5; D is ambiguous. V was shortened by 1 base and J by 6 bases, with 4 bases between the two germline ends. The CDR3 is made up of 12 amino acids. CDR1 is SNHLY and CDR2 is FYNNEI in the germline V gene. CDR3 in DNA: TGTGCCAGCAGTGAAGTCAGTCAGCCCCAGCATTTT. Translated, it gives CASSEVSQPQHF.